Shown below are 3 T cell receptor beta chains from a single sample sequenced in a study of blood T cell repertoires in COVID-19. Here immunoSEQ multiplex PCR was the method, and the copy in TCRdb shows in-frame clones only, minus some. Of about 74,000 clones in the sample, around 78% were seen once. Sequencing input: peripheral blood. The receptors shown here come from a human donor in a cohort sampled during active COVID-19.

The chain joins TRBV28 to TRBJ1-3; D gene uncertain. The V gene's germline CDR1 is MDHEN and CDR2 SYDVKM. V dropped 7 bases and J dropped 0 bases, with 19 bases sitting between them. This CDR3 contains 17 residues. CDR3 loop: CASNSGIGSSSGNTIYF. In DNA, the CDR3 is TGTGCCAGCAATTCGGGGATAGGTTCTAGCTCTGGAAACACCATATATTTT.

The chain employs TRBV30 and TRBJ1-4; maybe TRBD1 (6 bases). Germline-derived CDR1 and CDR2 are GTSNPN and SVGIG (reference sequence). The CDR3 runs 15 residues. Trimming removed 1 base from V and 3 bases from J, with 12 bases in between. CDR3 coding DNA: TGTGCCTGGAGTGACCAGACAGGCCCTAATGAAAAACTGTTTTTT. Translated, it gives CAWSDQTGPNEKLFF.

The gene calls are TRBV30 and TRBJ2-5; D unresolved. The DNA end is more similar to TRBJ2-7, so the J call may be wrong. Germline V gene lookup returns CDR1 GTSNPN and CDR2 SVGIG (reference sequence). The CDR3 is made up of 14 amino acids. The CDR3 here is CAWKQLYNSYEQYF. CDR3 nucleotide sequence: TGTGCCTGGAAACAGCTATATAACTCCTACGAGCAGTACTTC.